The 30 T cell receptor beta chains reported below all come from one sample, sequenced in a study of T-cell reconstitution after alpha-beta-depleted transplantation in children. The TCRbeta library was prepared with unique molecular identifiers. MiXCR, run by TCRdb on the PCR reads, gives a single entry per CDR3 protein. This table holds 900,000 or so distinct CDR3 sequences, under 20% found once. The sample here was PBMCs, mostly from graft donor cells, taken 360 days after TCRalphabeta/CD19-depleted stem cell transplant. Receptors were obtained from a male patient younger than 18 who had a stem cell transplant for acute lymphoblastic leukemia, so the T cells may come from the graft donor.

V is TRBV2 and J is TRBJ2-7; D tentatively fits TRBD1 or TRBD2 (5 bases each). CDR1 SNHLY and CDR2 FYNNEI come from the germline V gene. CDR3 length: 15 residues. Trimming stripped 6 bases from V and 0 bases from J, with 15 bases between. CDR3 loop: CASRLDPGPSYEQYF. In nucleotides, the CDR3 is TGTGCCAGCAGACTCGACCCGGGACCCTCCTACGAGCAGTACTTC.

The DNA of the CDR3 is TGTGCCAGCAGAACAGGGCCCGCGAACACCGGGGAGCTGTTTTTT. The encoded protein is CASRTGPANTGELFF. The rearrangement uses TRBV27 and TRBJ2-2; TRBD1 might be the D (6 bases). Looked up from germline, CDR1 is MNHEY and CDR2 is SMNVEV (reference sequence). V lost 6 bases and J 0 bases, leaving 11 bases between the germline ends. The CDR3 loop spans 15 amino acids.

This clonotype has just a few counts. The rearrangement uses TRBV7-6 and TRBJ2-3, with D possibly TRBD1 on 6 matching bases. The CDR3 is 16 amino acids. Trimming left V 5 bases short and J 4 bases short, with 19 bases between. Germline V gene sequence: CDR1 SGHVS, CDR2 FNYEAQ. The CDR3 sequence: CASSQGQGRIPDTQYF. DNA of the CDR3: TGTGCCAGCAGCCAGGGGCAGGGAAGGATACCAGATACGCAGTATTTT.

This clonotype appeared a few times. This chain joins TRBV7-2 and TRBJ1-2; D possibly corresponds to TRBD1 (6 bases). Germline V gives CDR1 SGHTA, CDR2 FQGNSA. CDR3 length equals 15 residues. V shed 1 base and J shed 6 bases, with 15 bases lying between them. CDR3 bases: TGTGCCAGCAGCTTAGGCCCCAGGGCAGGGGATGGCTACACCTTC. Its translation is CASSLGPRAGDGYTF.

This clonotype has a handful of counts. CDR3 sequence (DNA): TGCGCCAGCAGGGCCGGTGACGACTATGGCTACACCTTC. Encoded protein: CASRAGDDYGYTF. The V and J genes are TRBV5-1 and TRBJ1-2, with D hard to call. The V end lost 5 bases, the J end lost 3 bases, and 11 bases lay between the germline ends. The CDR3 contains 13 residues. From germline, CDR1 is SGHRS and CDR2 YFSETQ.

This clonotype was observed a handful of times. The CDR3 region has the DNA TGTGCCAGCAGCCCAATAGCGGGAGGGAAATACAATGAGCAGTTCTTC. Translated, it gives CASSPIAGGKYNEQFF. The V call is TRBV11-2, the J call TRBJ2-1, with 11 bases fitting TRBD2. Germline V CDR1 and CDR2: SGHAT, FQNNGV. After removal of 5 bases from V and 4 bases from J, the junction contained 7 bases not matched to a gene. The CDR3 runs to 16 residues.

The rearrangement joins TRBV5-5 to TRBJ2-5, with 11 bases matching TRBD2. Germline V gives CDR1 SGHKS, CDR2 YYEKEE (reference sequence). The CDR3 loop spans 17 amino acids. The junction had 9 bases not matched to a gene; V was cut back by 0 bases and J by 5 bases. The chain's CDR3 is CASSLGTSGRVLETQYF. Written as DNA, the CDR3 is TGTGCCAGCAGCTTGGGTACTAGCGGGAGAGTGTTGGAGACCCAGTACTTC.

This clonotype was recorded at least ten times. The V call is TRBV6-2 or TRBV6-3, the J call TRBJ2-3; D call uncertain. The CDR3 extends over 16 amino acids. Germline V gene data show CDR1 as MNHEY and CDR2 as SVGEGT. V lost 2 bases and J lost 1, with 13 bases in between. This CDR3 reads CASSYEGRQRTDTQYF. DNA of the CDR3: TGTGCCAGCAGTTACGAAGGCAGGCAGCGCACAGATACGCAGTATTTT.

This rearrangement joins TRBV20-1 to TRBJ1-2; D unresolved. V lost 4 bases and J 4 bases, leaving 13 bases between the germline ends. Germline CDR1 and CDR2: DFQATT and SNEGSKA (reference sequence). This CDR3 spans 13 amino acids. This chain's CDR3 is CSAIMGRSYGYTF. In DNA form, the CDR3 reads TGCAGTGCTATCATGGGCAGGAGCTATGGCTACACCTTC.

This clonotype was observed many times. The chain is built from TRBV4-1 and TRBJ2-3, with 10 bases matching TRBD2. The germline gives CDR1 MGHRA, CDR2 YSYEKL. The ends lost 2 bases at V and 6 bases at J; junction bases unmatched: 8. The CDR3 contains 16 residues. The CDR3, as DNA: TGCGCCAGCAGCCAACCTACTAGCGGGAAGAGGGATACGCAGTATTTT. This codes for CASSQPTSGKRDTQYF.

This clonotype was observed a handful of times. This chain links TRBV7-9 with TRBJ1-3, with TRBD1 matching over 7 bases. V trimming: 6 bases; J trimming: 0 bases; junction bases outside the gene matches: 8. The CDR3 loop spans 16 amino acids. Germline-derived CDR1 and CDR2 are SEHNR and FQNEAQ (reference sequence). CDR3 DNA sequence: TGTGCCAGCAGACCGACCGGGACAGCCTCTGGAAACACCATATATTTT. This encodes CASRPTGTASGNTIYF.

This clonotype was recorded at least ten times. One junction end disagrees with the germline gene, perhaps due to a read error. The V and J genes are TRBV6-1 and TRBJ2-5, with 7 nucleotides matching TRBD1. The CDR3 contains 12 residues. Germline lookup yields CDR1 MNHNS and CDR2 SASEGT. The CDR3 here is CAGRGFWETQYF. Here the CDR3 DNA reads TGTGCCGGCAGGGGGTTCTGGGAGACCCAGTACTTC.

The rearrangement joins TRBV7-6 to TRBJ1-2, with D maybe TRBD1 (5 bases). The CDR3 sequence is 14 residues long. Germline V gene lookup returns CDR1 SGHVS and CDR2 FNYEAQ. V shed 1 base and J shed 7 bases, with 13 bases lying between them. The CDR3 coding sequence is TGTGCCAGCAGCTTAGTTTGGACAAGGGGTGGCTACACCTTC. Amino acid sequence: CASSLVWTRGGYTF. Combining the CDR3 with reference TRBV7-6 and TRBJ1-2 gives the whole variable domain GAGVSQSPRYKVTKRGQDVALRCDPISGHVSLYWYRQALGQGPEFLTYFNYEAQQDKSGLPNDRFSAERPEGSISTLTIQRTEQRDSAMYRCASSLVWTRGGYTFGSGTRLTVV.

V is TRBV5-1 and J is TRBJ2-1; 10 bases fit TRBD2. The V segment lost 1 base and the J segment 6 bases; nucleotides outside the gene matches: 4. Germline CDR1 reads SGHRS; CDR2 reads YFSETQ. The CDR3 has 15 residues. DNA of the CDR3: TGCGCCAGCAGCTTGCGCCCTAGCGGGAGCAATGAGCAGTTCTTC. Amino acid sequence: CASSLRPSGSNEQFF.

The CDR3 region is CASSEIGGRREQYF. CDR3 sequence (DNA): TGTGCCAGCAGTGAAATTGGGGGTCGGCGCGAGCAGTACTTC. The J gene is TRBJ2-7, the V gene TRBV2; D possibly uses TRBD1 or TRBD2 (5 bases each). The germline CDR1 and CDR2 sequences are SNHLY and FYNNEI. There are 14 residues in the CDR3. V gave up 2 bases and J gave up 6 bases, with 14 bases separating them.

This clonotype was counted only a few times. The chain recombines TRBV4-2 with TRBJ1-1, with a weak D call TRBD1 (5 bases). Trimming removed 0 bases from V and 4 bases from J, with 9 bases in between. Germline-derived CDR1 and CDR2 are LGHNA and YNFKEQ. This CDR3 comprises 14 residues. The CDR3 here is CASSQELDTTEAFF. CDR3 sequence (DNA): TGTGCCAGCAGCCAAGAACTGGACACCACTGAAGCTTTCTTT.

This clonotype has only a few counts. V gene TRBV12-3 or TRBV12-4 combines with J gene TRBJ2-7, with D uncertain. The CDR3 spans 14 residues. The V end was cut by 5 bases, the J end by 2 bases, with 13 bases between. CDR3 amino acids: CASSPRTYTYEQYF. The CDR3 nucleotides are TGTGCCAGCAGTCCTCGGACGTATACCTACGAGCAGTACTTC.

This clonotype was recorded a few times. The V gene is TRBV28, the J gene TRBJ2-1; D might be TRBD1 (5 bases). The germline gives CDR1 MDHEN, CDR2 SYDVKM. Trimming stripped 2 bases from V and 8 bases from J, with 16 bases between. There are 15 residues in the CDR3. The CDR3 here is CASSLVGREGDEQFF. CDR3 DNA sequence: TGTGCCAGCAGTTTAGTCGGCAGGGAAGGGGATGAGCAGTTCTTC.

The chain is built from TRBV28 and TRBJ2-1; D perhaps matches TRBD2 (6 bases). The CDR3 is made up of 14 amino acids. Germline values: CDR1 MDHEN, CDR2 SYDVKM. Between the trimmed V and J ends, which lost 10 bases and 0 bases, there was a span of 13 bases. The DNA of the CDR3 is TGTGCCACCCGGAGGGGTAGCTCCTACAATGAGCAGTTCTTC. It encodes CATRRGSSYNEQFF.

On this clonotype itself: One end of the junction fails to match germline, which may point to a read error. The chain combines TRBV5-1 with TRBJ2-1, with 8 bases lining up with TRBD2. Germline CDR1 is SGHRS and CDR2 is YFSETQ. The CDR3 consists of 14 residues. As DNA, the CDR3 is TGCGCCAGCAGCTTCTCTGTACTAGCGGATGACCAGTTCTTC. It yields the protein CASSFSVLADDQFF.

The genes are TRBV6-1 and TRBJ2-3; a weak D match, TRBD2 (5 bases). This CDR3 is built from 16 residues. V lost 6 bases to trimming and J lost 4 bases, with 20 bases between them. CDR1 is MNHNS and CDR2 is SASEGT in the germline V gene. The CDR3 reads CASRGRWGLRSDTQYF. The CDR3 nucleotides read TGTGCCAGCAGGGGGAGATGGGGTCTTCGCTCAGATACGCAGTATTTT.

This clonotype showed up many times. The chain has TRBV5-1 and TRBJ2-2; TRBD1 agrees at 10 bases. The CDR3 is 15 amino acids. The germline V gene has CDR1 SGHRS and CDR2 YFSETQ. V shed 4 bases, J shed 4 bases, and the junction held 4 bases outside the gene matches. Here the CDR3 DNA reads TGCGCCAGCAGCGCCGGGACAGGGGTCACCGGGGAGCTGTTTTTT. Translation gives CASSAGTGVTGELFF. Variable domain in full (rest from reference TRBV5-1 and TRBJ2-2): KAGVTQTPRYLIKTRGQQVTLSCSPISGHRSVSWYQQTPGQGLQFLFEYFSETQRNKGNFPGRFSGRQFSNSRSEMNVSTLELGDSALYLCASSAGTGVTGELFFGEGSRLTVL.

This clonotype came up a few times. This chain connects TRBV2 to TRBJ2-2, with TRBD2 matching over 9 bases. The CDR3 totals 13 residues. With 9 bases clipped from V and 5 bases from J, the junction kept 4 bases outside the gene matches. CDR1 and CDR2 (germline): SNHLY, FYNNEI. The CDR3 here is CARSGRTTGELFF. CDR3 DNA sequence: TGTGCCAGGAGCGGGAGGACGACCGGGGAGCTGTTTTTT.

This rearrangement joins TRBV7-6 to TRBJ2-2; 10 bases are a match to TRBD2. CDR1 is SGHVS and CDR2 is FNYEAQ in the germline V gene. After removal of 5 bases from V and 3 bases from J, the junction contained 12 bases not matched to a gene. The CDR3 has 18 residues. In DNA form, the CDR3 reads TGTGCCAGCAGCCCCCTCAGCGGGAGGGCATTTTACACCGGGGAGCTGTTTTTT. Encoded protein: CASSPLSGRAFYTGELFF.

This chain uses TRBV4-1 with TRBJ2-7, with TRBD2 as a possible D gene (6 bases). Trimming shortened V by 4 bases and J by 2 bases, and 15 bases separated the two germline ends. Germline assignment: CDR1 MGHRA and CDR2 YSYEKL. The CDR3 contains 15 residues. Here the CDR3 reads CASSPMGAGPYEQYF. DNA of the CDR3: TGCGCCAGCAGCCCAATGGGAGCGGGCCCCTACGAGCAGTACTTC.

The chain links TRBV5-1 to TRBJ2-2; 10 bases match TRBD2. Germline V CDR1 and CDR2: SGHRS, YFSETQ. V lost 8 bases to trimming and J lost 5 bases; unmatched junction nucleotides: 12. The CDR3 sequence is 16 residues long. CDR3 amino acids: CASHRIAGGGTGELFF. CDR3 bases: TGCGCCAGTCACCGCATAGCGGGAGGAGGTACCGGGGAGCTGTTTTTT.

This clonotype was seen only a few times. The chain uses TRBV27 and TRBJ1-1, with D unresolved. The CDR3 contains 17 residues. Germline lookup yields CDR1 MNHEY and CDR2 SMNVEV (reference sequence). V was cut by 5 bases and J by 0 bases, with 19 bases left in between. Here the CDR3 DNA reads TGTGCCAGCAGTAAGGGAGGGCTTAACATTTTGAACACTGAAGCTTTCTTT. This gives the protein CASSKGGLNILNTEAFF.

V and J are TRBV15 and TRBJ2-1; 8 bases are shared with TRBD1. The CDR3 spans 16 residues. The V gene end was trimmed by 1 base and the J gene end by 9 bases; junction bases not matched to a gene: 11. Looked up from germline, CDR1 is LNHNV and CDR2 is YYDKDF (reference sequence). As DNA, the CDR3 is TGTGCCACCAGCAGAGGGATCACAGGGGGATCTGGTGAGCAGTTCTTC. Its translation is CATSRGITGGSGEQFF.

The CDR3 is CASSLSSANTEAFF. In DNA form, the CDR3 reads TGTGCCAGCAGCTTAAGTTCAGCGAACACTGAAGCTTTCTTT. This chain links TRBV7-3 with TRBJ1-1, with unresolved D. Germline V gives CDR1 SGHTA, CDR2 FQGTGA. V was cut by 1 base and J by 1 base, with 7 bases left in between. This CDR3 has 14 residues.

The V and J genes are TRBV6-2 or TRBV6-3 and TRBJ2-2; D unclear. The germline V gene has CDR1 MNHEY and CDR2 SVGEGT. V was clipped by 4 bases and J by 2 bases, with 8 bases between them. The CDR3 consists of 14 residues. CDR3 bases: TGTGCCAGCAGTTTTTTCGATAACACCGGGGAGCTGTTTTTT. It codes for CASSFFDNTGELFF.